A selection of T cell receptor beta chains follows, all from one sample in a study of STAT5B mutations in CD4+ large granular lymphocyte leukemia. TCRdb's table, derived via immunoSEQ multiplex PCR, lists solely in-frame clones and lacks some. The repertoire holds 500 or so clones, with 55% to 70% as singletons. Sample: PBMCs. These receptor sequences come from a woman of 80 years or more with CD4+ T-cell large granular lymphocyte leukemia. Both conserved end residues are part of each CDR3. The order of the fields is D gene, V gene, J gene, CDR3 protein. D genes are given only for firm matches.

D: -
V: TRBV5-1
J: TRBJ2-2
CDR3: CASSLWANTGELFF

D: -
V: TRBV2
J: TRBJ1-1
CDR3: CAAVARINSEAFF

D: -
V: TRBV5-1
J: TRBJ1-1
CDR3: CASSLRGVRTEAFF

D: TRBD1
V: TRBV7-9
J: TRBJ2-7
CDR3: CASSPGQGDQQYF

D: TRBD1
V: TRBV9
J: TRBJ2-2
CDR3: CASSVGTVDTGELFF

D: TRBD2
V: TRBV19
J: TRBJ2-5
CDR3: CASSIEASGTRTQYF

D: -
V: TRBV10-2
J: TRBJ1-1
CDR3: CASSETGHLTEAFF

D: -
V: TRBV6-5
J: TRBJ2-1
CDR3: CASSYLSGLSYNEQFF

D: -
V: TRBV4-2
J: TRBJ2-2
CDR3: CASSQSVLAAVGELFF

D: TRBD2
V: TRBV7-2
J: TRBJ2-1
CDR3: CASSDHGLAGAVEQFF

D: TRBD1
V: TRBV11-2
J: TRBJ1-3
CDR3: CASSWRGLGGAGNTIYF

D: -
V: TRBV27
J: TRBJ2-1
CDR3: CASSLGAGLVDEQFF

D: TRBD1
V: TRBV7-9
J: TRBJ1-1
CDR3: CASSFSLTGGNEAFF

D: -
V: TRBV28
J: TRBJ2-1
CDR3: CASSEGMGNYNEQFF

D: -
V: TRBV6-5
J: TRBJ1-2
CDR3: CASSPGGPGGGGYTF

D: -
V: TRBV5-2
J: TRBJ1-2
CDR3: CASNKVGVRKTYGYTF

D: TRBD1
V: TRBV7-6
J: TRBJ2-5
CDR3: CASSLGQGEGGTQYF

D: -
V: TRBV5-1
J: TRBJ1-5
CDR3: CASSLEGFGNQPQHF

D: -
V: TRBV7-9
J: TRBJ2-5
CDR3: CASGGPADTQYF

D: -
V: TRBV6-6
J: TRBJ1-5
CDR3: CASTFRGLDQPQHF